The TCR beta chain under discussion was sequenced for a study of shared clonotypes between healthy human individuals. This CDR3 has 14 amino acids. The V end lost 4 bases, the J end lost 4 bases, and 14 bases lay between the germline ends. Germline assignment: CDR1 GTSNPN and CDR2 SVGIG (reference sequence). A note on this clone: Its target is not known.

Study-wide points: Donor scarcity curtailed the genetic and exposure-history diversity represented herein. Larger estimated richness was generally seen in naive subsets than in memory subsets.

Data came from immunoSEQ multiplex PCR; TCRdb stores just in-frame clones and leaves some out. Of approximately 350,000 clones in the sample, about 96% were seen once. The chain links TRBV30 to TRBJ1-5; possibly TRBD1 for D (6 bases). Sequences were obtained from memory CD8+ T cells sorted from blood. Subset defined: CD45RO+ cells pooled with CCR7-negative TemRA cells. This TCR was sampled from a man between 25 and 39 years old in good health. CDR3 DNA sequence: TGTGCCTGGATCGCGACAGGAGGGAATCAGCCCCAGCATTTT. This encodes CAWIATGGNQPQHF.